The sequence of this TCR beta chain was determined in a study of cytotoxic CD8 clonotypes in ibrutinib-treated CLL. Clones were sequenced by immunoSEQ multiplex PCR, and TCRdb holds only the in-frame ones, with some missing. The repertoire has 200,000 to 250,000 clones, nearly 80% of them found once; the top ten carry roughly 10%. After removal of 0 bases from V and 2 bases from J, the junction contained 2 bases not matched to a gene. This CDR3 contains 15 residues. Germline CDR1 reads MNHEY; CDR2 reads SVGAGI. The sequences come from PBMCs, collected after 12 months of ibrutinib treatment. V usage is TRBV6-5 and J usage is TRBJ2-5; TRBD2 matches 8 bases. The sequence derives from a human donor with chronic lymphocytic leukemia. The CDR3 region is CASSYSGGGQETQYF. In DNA, the CDR3 is TGTGCCAGCAGTTACTCCGGGGGGGGACAAGAGACCCAGTACTTC.